This TCR beta chain was recorded in a study of shared T cell receptors in the human thymus listed by TCRdb under 2021. About the full investigation: The study examined how self-reactive, shared T-cell receptor alpha chains are generated in the human thymus.

The receptor library was made with the immunoSEQ multiplex PCR assay. Entries here come from immuneACCESS through TCRdb and include only in-frame sequences with V and J called. Some clones fail to appear in such tables; in the studies checked, an unresolved V gene covers under half of the shortfall, and the cause of the remainder is unknown. In this sample the table shows more than 550,000 clones, over 75% of which occur a single time. The ten biggest clones cover 0.008% to 0.011% of the sample. The germline V gene provides CDR1 MNHEY and CDR2 SVGAGI. For this chain, trimming is 4 bases at the V end and 5 bases at the J end, and the number of junction bases without a gene match is 3. Including cysteine and phenylalanine, the CDR3 has 13 amino acids. Only CDR3 DNA is held: 39 bases, read in frame from base 1. This clone was seen a handful of times. What this receptor recognizes is not known. No much larger clone is present one base from it, and per-base qualities are unavailable.

Separately, the same data were catalogued under a study of human thymus T cells. The other study reports the following: Immunologically healthy infants undergoing open corrective cardiac surgery for congenital heart defects in Finland were used as donors. Thymus tissue was collected as surgical resects that were removed during corrective cardiac surgery. Both the thymic and the peripheral blood repertoires appeared to show biased V and J gene segment usage. Highly overlapping thymic TCR repertoires among unrelated individuals were reported in the related research. The study used eight infant thymus samples plus four related peripheral blood samples to characterize TCR alpha and beta repertoires. Donor ages ranged from about 7 to 244 days, and the cohort comprised five to seven male and two female infants. After being mechanically released from the tissue, thymocytes were kept at -70 degrees C in pellets of about 8.5-34 million cells. A QIAsymphony instrument was used to extract genomic DNA from frozen cell pellets. TCRB and TCRAD loci were amplified from a standardized quantity of quality-controlled genomic DNA using the immunoSEQ multiplex PCR assay. The amplicons spanned the V(D)J region and were long enough to cover the CDR3 and allow V and J genes to be identified. Through the commercial immunoSEQ service, the amplicons were sequenced on an Illumina platform. Corrections for primer bias and sequencing errors followed previously described methods, while TCRAD and TCRB definitions were based on the IMGT database. immunoSEQ Analyzer 3.0 and VDJTools were used for repertoire analysis, which covered basic statistics, V/J segment usage, diversity estimates, rarefaction and pairwise overlap. To estimate diversity, the Chao1, ChaoE, Efron-Thisted, Shannon and inverse Simpson indices were applied, and diversity was also estimated on datasets down-sampled to the smallest sample. Repertoire overlap was determined by strict matching of CDR3 nucleotide sequence, V gene and J gene, and Jaccard-based multidimensional scaling clustering was applied. Thymus samples yielded on average roughly 800,000 unique TCRB clonotypes, compared with 75,000 to 100,000 from blood samples.

Here the chain combines TRBV6-5 and TRBJ1-2, and TRBD1 aligns with 8 junction nucleotides. The specimen sequenced was thymocytes. The sequence came from a girl under three years old with a congenital heart defect. Donor details come from another sample of the same person, matched by shared clones. The CDR3 corresponds to CASSSDRAYGYTF. The DNA sequence is as follows: TGTGCCAGCAGTTCGGACAGGGCTTATGGCTACACCTTC.